The T cell receptor (beta chain) described here comes from a study of regulatory T cells in long-lasting Graves disease. Time point: persistent/refractory GD, antithyroid drugs over 5 years with positive TRAb. Extracted PBMC RNA gave rise to the TCR library. Around 10 milliliters of peripheral blood were drawn into EDTA tubes. Arm-PCR of CDR3 regions with iRepertoire HTBI primers generated TCR beta libraries. TCRdb re-called the multiplex PCR reads with MiXCR, one entry per CDR3 protein. The data show roughly 450,000 distinct CDR3 sequences, with around 21% seen just once and over 7.5% held by the top ten. Findings of the study overall: TCR diversity was lower in persistent than newly diagnosed Graves' disease. Results may be inaccurate due to the small sample size. TRBV28, TRBJ1-2 and TRBJ2-5 were favored in persistent disease.

Germline V lookup: CDR1 ENHRY, CDR2 SYGVKD. This CDR3 spans 14 amino acids. V was cut by 5 bases and J by 0 bases, with 11 bases left in between. Many counts were recorded for this clonotype. No antigen is known for it. The chain has TRBV10-3 and TRBJ2-7; the D gene is possibly TRBD2 (6 bases). The clonotype originates from a female donor with Graves disease. The material was peripheral blood mononuclear cells (PBMCs), obtained when the disease was refractory, from a patient treated with antithyroid drugs. Here the CDR3 reads CAISIAESSYEQYF. CDR3 DNA sequence: TGTGCCATCAGTATAGCGGAGAGCTCCTACGAGCAGTACTTC.